This TCR beta chain comes out of a study of blood T cell repertoires in COVID-19. Overall study context: T cells, B-cell-depleted T cells, or PBMCs supplied cDNA or gDNA.

CDR1 and CDR2 from the germline V gene are SGHAT and FQNNGV. This CDR3 region has 13 residues. V was pared by 1 base and J by 1 base, with 4 bases between. Here immunoSEQ multiplex PCR was the method, and the copy in TCRdb shows in-frame clones only, minus some. The sample yields 200,000 to 250,000 clones, 92% seen once. This clonotype was sampled from a man aged 25 to 40 with acute or convalescent COVID-19. Sequenced sample: peripheral blood. This chain links TRBV11-2 with TRBJ1-1, with D unresolved. The CDR3 region has the DNA TGTGCCAGCAGCTTAGGAGGGAACACTGAAGCTTTCTTT. Amino acid sequence: CASSLGGNTEAFF.